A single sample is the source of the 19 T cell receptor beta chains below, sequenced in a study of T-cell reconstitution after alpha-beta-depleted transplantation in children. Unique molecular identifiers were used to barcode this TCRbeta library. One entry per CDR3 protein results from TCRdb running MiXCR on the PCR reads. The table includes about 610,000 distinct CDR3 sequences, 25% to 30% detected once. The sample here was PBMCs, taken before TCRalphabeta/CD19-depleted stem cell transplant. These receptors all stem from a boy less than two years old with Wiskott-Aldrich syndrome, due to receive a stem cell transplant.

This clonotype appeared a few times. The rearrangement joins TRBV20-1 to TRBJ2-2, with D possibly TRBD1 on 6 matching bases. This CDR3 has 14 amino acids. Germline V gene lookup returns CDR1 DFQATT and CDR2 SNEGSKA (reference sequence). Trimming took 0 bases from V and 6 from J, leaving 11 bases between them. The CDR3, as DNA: TGCAGTGCTAGAGAGGCCAGGGGCCCCGGGGAGCTGTTTTTT. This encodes CSAREARGPGELFF.

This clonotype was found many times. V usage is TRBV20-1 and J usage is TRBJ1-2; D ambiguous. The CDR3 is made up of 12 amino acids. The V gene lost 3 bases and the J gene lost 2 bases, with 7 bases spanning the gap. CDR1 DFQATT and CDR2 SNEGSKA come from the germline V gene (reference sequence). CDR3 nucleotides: TGCAGTGCTAGGAATAGAAACTATGGCTACACCTTC. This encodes CSARNRNYGYTF.

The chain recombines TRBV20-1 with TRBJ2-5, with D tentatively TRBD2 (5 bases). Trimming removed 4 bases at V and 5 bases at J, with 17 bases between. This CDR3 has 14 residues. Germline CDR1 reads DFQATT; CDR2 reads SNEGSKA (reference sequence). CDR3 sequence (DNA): TGCAGTGCTACTCGGGATTTGAGAGCGGAGACCCAGTACTTC. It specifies CSATRDLRAETQYF.

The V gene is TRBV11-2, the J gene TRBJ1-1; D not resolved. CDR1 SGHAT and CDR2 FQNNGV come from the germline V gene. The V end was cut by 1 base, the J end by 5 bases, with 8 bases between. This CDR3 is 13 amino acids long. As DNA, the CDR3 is TGTGCCAGCAGCTTAGGGAAGCGGACTGAAGCTTTCTTT. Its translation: CASSLGKRTEAFF.

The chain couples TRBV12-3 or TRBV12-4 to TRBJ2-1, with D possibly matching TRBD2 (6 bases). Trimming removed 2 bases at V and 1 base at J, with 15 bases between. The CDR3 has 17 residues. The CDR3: CASSLWTSSGSYNEQFF. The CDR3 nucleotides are TGTGCCAGCAGTTTATGGACGTCGAGCGGGTCCTACAATGAGCAGTTCTTC.

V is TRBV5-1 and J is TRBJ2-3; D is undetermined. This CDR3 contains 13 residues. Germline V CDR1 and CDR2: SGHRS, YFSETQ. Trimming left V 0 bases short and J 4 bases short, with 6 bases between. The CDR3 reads CASSLGLSDTQYF. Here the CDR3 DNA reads TGCGCCAGCAGCTTGGGACTTTCAGATACGCAGTATTTT.

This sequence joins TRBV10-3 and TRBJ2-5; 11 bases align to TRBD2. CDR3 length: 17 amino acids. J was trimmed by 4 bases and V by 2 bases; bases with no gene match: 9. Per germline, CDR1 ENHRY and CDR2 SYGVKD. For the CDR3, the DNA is TGTGCCATCAGTGAGGACTTAGCGGGAGGGCCACGAGAGACCCAGTACTTC. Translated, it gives CAISEDLAGGPRETQYF.

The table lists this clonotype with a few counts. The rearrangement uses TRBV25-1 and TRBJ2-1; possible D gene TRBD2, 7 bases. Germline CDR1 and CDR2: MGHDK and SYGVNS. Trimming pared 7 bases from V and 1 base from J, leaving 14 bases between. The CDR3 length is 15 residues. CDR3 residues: CASTKGGGSYNEQFF. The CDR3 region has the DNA TGTGCCAGCACCAAAGGGGGGGGATCCTACAATGAGCAGTTCTTC.

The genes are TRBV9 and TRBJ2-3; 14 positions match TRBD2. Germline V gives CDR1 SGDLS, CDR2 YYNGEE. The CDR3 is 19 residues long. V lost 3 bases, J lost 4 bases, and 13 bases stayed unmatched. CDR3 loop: CASSGLKGTSGSVADTQYF. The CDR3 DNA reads TGTGCCAGCAGCGGCCTGAAAGGGACTAGCGGGAGCGTGGCAGATACGCAGTATTTT.

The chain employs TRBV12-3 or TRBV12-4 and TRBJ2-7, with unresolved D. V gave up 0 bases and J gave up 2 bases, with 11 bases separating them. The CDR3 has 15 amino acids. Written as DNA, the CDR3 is TGTGCCAGCAGTTTAGCGATACCAGGTACCTACGAGCAGTACTTC. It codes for CASSLAIPGTYEQYF.

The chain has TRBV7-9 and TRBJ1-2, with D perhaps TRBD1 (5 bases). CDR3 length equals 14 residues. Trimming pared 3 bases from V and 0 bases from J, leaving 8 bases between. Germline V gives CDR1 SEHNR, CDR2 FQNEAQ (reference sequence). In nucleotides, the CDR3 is TGTGCCAGCAGCTTTCCGGGGGCTAACTATGGCTACACCTTC. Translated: CASSFPGANYGYTF.

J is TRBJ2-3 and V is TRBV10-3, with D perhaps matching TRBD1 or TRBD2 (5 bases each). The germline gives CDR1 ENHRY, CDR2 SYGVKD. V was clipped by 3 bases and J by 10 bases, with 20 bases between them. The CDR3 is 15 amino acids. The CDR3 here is CAISDTRRTQVAQYF. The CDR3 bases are TGTGCCATCAGTGACACTAGACGAACACAGGTAGCGCAGTATTTT.

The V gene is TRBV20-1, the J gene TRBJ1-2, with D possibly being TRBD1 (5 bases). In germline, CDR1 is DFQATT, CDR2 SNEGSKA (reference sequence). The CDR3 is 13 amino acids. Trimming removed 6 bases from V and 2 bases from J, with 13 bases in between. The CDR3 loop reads CSAERDGNYGYTF. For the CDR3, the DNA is TGCAGTGCAGAGAGGGACGGCAACTATGGCTACACCTTC.

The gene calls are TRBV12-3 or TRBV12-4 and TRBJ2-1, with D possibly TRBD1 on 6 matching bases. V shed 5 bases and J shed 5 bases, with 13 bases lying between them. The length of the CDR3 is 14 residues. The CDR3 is CASSPRDINNEQFF. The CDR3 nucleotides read TGTGCCAGCAGTCCAAGGGACATTAACAATGAGCAGTTCTTC.

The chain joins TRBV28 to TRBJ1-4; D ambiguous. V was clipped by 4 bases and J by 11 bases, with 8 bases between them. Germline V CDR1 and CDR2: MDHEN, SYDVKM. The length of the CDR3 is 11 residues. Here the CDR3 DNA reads TGTGCCAGCAGTTATTGGGAGAAACTGTTTTTT. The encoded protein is CASSYWEKLFF. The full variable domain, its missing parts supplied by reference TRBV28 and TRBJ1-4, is DVKVTQSSRYLVKRTGEKVFLECVQDMDHENMFWYRQDPGLGLRLIYFSYDVKMKEKGDIPEGYSVSREKKERFSLILESASTNQTSMYLCASSYWEKLFFGSGTQLSVL.

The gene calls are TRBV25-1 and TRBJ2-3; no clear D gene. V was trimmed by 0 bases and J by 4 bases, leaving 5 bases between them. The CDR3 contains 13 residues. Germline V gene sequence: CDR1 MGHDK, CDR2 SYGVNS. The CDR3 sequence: CASSEYWADTQYF. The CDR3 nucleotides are TGTGCCAGCAGTGAATACTGGGCAGATACGCAGTATTTT.

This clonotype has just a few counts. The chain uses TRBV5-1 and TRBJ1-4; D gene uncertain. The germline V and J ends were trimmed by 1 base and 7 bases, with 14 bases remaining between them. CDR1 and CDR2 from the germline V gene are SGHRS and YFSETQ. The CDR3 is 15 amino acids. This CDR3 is CASSLTPASGEKLFF. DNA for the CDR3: TGCGCCAGCAGCTTGACTCCGGCCAGCGGTGAAAAACTGTTTTTT.

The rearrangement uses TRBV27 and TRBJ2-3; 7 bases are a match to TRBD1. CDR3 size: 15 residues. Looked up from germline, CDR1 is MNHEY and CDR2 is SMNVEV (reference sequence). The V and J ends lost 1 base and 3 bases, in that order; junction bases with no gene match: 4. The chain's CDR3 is CASSLLQGWTDTQYF. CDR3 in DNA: TGTGCCAGCAGTTTATTACAGGGGTGGACAGATACGCAGTATTTT.

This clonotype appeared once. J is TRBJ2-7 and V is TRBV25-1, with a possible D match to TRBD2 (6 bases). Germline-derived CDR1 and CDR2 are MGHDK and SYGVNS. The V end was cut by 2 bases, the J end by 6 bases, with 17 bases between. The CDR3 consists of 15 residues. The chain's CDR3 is CASSEPGSGVGEQYF. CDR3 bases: TGTGCCAGCAGTGAACCGGGGTCGGGAGTGGGCGAGCAGTACTTC.